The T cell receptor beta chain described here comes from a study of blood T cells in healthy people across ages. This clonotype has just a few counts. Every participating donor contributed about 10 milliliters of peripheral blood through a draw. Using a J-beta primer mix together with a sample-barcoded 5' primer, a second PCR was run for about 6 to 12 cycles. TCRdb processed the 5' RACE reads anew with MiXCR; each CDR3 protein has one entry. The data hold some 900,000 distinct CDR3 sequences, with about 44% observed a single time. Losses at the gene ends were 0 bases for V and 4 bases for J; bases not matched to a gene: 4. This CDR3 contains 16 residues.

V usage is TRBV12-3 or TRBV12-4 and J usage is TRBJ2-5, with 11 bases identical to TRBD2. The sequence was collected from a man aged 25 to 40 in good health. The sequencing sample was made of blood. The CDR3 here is CASSLASGGEGETQYF. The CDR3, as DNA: TGTGCCAGCAGTTTAGCTAGCGGGGGGGAAGGAGAGACCCAGTACTTC.